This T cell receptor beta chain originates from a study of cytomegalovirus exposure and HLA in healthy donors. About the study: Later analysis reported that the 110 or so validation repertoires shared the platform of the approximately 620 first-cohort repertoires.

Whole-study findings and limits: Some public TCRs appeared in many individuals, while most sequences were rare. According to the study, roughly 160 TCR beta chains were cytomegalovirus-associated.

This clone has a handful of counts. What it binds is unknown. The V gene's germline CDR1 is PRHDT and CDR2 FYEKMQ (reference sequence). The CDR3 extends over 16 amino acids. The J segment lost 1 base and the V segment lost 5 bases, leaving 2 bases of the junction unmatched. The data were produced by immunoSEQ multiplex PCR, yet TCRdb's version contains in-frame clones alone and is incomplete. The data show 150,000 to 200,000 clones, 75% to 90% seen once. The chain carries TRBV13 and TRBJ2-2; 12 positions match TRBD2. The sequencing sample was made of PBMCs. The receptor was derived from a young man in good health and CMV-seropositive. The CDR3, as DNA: TGTGCCAGCAGCCTGGGACTAGCGGGGAACACCGGGGAGCTGTTTTTT. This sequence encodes CASSLGLAGNTGELFF.